This passage covers 24 T cell receptor beta chains from one sample sequenced in a study of T cell repertoires in cytomegalovirus infection. TCRdb re-analysed the reads in MiXCR, keeping a single row per CDR3 protein. The sample lists fewer than 550,000 distinct CDR3 sequences, 26% seen once, with approximately 13% in the top ten. Sequenced sample: PBMCs. The receptors derive from a human donor in good health (CMV status not recorded). Some clones in this sample may be carry-over from other donors' samples.

This clonotype has a handful of counts. This chain links TRBV2 with TRBJ2-1; 12 bases map to TRBD2. Germline V CDR1 and CDR2: SNHLY, FYNNEI. CDR3 size: 15 residues. With 2 bases clipped from V and 7 bases from J, the junction kept 3 bases outside the gene matches. CDR3 in DNA: TGTGCCAGCAGTGAACTCACTAGCGGGAGGAATGAGCAGTTCTTC. Protein sequence: CASSELTSGRNEQFF.

The rearrangement joins TRBV28 to TRBJ2-7; 7 positions agree with TRBD2. V trimming: 10 bases; J trimming: 0 bases; junction bases outside the gene matches: 6. Per the germline V gene, CDR1 is MDHEN and CDR2 is SYDVKM. CDR3 size: 13 residues. Here the CDR3 DNA reads TGTGCCACCGAACGGGAGGACTCCTACGAGCAGTACTTC. Residues: CATEREDSYEQYF.

This clonotype was counted a few times. The V and J genes are TRBV12-3 or TRBV12-4 and TRBJ2-1; tentative D call: TRBD2 (6 bases). V shed 5 bases and J shed 6 bases, with 17 bases lying between them. This CDR3 region has 15 residues. The CDR3 bases are TGTGCCAGCAGTCCGGGACTCCCTGGGTTCAATGAGCAGTTCTTC. This sequence encodes CASSPGLPGFNEQFF.

There are a few counts of this clonotype. This chain connects TRBV6-2 or TRBV6-3 to TRBJ2-7; D tentatively fits TRBD1 or TRBD2 (5 bases each). This CDR3 is 14 amino acids long. V was pared by 5 bases and J by 2 bases, with 13 bases between. Germline CDR1 reads MNHEY; CDR2 reads SVGEGT. CDR3 region: CASSGASWTYEQYV. DNA of the CDR3: TGTGCCAGCAGTGGGGCTAGCTGGACCTACGAGCAGTACGTC.

V and J are TRBV20-1 and TRBJ2-5; D call uncertain. The V gene lost 2 bases and the J gene lost 2 bases, with 12 bases spanning the gap. CDR3 size: 14 residues. CDR1 and CDR2 (germline): DFQATT, SNEGSKA (reference sequence). CDR3: CSARRLRAQETQYF. Here the CDR3 DNA reads TGCAGTGCTAGAAGGTTACGGGCTCAAGAGACCCAGTACTTC.

The chain employs TRBV6-1 and TRBJ2-1; D could derive from TRBD1 or TRBD2 (6 bases each). The germline V gene encodes CDR1 MNHNS and CDR2 SASEGT. The CDR3 sequence is 11 residues long. Between the trimmed V and J ends, which lost 2 bases and 16 bases, there was a span of 12 bases. CDR3 coding DNA: TGTGCCAGCAGTGAACTGGGGGGCGATTTCTTC. This encodes CASSELGGDFF.

The genes are TRBV19 and TRBJ1-5; D is unresolved. This CDR3 contains 13 residues. V lost 4 bases, J lost 5 bases, and 9 bases lay in between. Germline CDR1 reads LNHDA; CDR2 reads SQIVND (reference sequence). The CDR3 DNA reads TGTGCCAGTAGTACCGGCAACCATCAGCCCCAGCATTTT. Translated: CASSTGNHQPQHF.

This clonotype was counted only a few times. V gene TRBV15 combines with J gene TRBJ2-3, with 10 positions matching TRBD2. The germline CDR1 and CDR2 sequences are LNHNV and YYDKDF (reference sequence). The CDR3 runs 16 residues. J lost 3 bases, V lost 1 base, and 4 bases had no gene match. As DNA, the CDR3 is TGTGCCACCAGCAGAGTTTCGGGACTAGCGACAGATACGCAGTATTTT. Translation: CATSRVSGLATDTQYF.

This clonotype was picked up many times. This chain connects TRBV7-3 to TRBJ2-3, with a weak D call TRBD1 (5 bases). V lost 2 bases and J lost 3, with 9 bases in between. Per the germline V gene, CDR1 is SGHTA and CDR2 is FQGTGA. The CDR3 is 14 residues long. CDR3 sequence (DNA): TGTGCCAGCAGCTTATCGACAGCGACAGATACGCAGTATTTT. As protein: CASSLSTATDTQYF.

V usage is TRBV2 and J usage is TRBJ2-1, with unresolved D. Per germline, CDR1 SNHLY and CDR2 FYNNEI. The CDR3 is 16 amino acids. V dropped 0 bases and J dropped 6 bases, with 15 bases sitting between them. The CDR3 protein is CASSEASLSDGNEQFF. CDR3 in DNA: TGTGCCAGCAGTGAAGCGAGTTTGTCGGACGGCAATGAGCAGTTCTTC. The full variable domain, completed using reference TRBV2 and TRBJ2-1, is EPEVTQTPSHQVTQMGQEVILRCVPISNHLYFYWYRQILGQKVEFLVSFYNNEISEKSEIFDDQFSVERPDGSNFTLKIRSTKLEDSAMYFCASSEASLSDGNEQFFGPGTRLTVL.

The CDR3 is CASSPLTSGGNEQFF. The CDR3 coding sequence is TGTGCCAGCAGCCCTCTGACTAGCGGGGGCAATGAGCAGTTCTTC. The chain employs TRBV11-1 and TRBJ2-1, with TRBD2 matching 12 bases. Germline lookup yields CDR1 SGHAT and CDR2 FQDESV (reference sequence). V lost 5 bases and J lost 6; bases outside the gene matches: 5. The CDR3 spans 15 residues.

This clonotype showed up just a few times. The chain links TRBV29-1 to TRBJ1-2, with 7 nucleotides matching TRBD1. CDR1 is SQVTM and CDR2 is ANQGSEA in the germline V gene. The CDR3 runs to 13 residues. V lost 4 bases to trimming and J lost 7 bases; unmatched junction nucleotides: 9. The CDR3 DNA sequence: TGCAGCGTTGCACAGGGGAGTGAAAGTGGCTACACCTTC. Its translation: CSVAQGSESGYTF.

CDR3 in DNA: TGCGCCAGCAGCCAGAACAGGGGGGGAACCTATGGCTACACCTTC. Translating gives CASSQNRGGTYGYTF. The chain is built from TRBV5-1 and TRBJ1-2; 8 nucleotides line up with TRBD1. The CDR3 has 15 residues. Germline V CDR1 and CDR2: SGHRS, YFSETQ. V was pared by 4 bases and J by 4 bases, with 9 bases of the junction left unmatched. Combining the CDR3 with reference TRBV5-1 and TRBJ1-2 gives the whole variable domain KAGVTQTPRYLIKTRGQQVTLSCSPISGHRSVSWYQQTPGQGLQFLFEYFSETQRNKGNFPGRFSGRQFSNSRSEMNVSTLELGDSALYLCASSQNRGGTYGYTFGSGTRLTVV.

This clonotype was seen a handful of times. CDR3 DNA: TGTGCCAGCAGCCGGGACAGTCTTCGGCTTTGGGGAAACACCATATATTTT. Protein product: CASSRDSLRLWGNTIYF. The V and J genes are TRBV7-2 and TRBJ1-3, with 7 bases aligning to TRBD1. CDR1 is SGHTA, CDR2 FQGNSA, per germline. V dropped 5 bases and J dropped 4; count of bases not matched to a gene: 14. The CDR3 runs to 17 residues.

V gene TRBV29-1 combines with J gene TRBJ1-1, with D uncertain. The CDR3 sequence is 12 residues long. Germline CDR1 reads SQVTM; CDR2 reads ANQGSEA. Trimming stripped 6 bases from V and 0 bases from J, with 8 bases between. The CDR3 DNA sequence: TGCAGCGTGAGGCGATTGAACACTGAAGCTTTCTTT. This sequence encodes CSVRRLNTEAFF.

This clonotype was seen a few times. The chain is built from TRBV4-1 and TRBJ2-3; D remains unclear. The CDR3 is 14 residues long. Trimming removed 1 base at V and 2 bases at J, with 7 bases between. The germline CDR1 and CDR2 sequences are MGHRA and YSYEKL. The CDR3 coding sequence is TGCGCCAGCAGCCAAGCAGAATACACAGATACGCAGTATTTT. Translation: CASSQAEYTDTQYF.

This clonotype was seen a handful of times. The chain combines TRBV10-3 with TRBJ2-7; D is possibly TRBD2 (6 bases). The CDR3 length is 14 residues. The V end was cut by 4 bases, the J end by 2 bases, with 12 bases between. Germline V gives CDR1 ENHRY, CDR2 SYGVKD. CDR3 sequence: CAISGEVGTYEQYF. CDR3 DNA: TGTGCCATCAGTGGGGAGGTAGGAACCTACGAGCAGTACTTC.

The CDR3 loop is CATLRGGQINTEAFF. The CDR3 coding sequence is TGTGCCACCCTACGAGGGGGGCAGATCAACACTGAAGCTTTCTTT. V is TRBV7-9 and J is TRBJ1-1; D possibly corresponds to TRBD1 (6 bases). Trimming took 10 bases from V and 2 from J, leaving 20 bases between them. Germline V gene sequence: CDR1 SEHNR, CDR2 FQNEAQ (reference sequence). The CDR3 is 15 residues long.

This clonotype was recorded a few times. The rearrangement joins TRBV7-6 to TRBJ2-1; D is perhaps TRBD1 (5 bases). The germline CDR1 and CDR2 sequences are SGHVS and FNYEAQ. Trimming left V 6 bases short and J 0 bases short, with 15 bases between. The CDR3 has 16 amino acids. The CDR3: CASRKGASSSYNEQFF. CDR3 nucleotides: TGTGCCAGCAGAAAAGGGGCGTCGAGCTCCTACAATGAGCAGTTCTTC.

This clonotype has more than one count but fewer than ten. For the CDR3, the DNA is TGTGCCATCAGTGAGGGCAGGGGCAACTACGAGCAGTACTTC. The encoded protein is CAISEGRGNYEQYF. The chain is built from TRBV10-3 and TRBJ2-7; maybe TRBD1 (6 bases). This CDR3 has 14 amino acids. Trimming removed 2 bases from V and 3 bases from J, with 11 bases in between. Germline loops: CDR1 ENHRY, CDR2 SYGVKD.

The chain joins TRBV20-1 to TRBJ1-1, with D maybe TRBD1 (5 bases). V was trimmed by 6 bases and J by 0 bases, leaving 11 bases between them. The CDR3 runs to 13 residues. The germline V gene has CDR1 DFQATT and CDR2 SNEGSKA (reference sequence). CDR3 residues: CSAARQLNTEAFF. The CDR3 DNA reads as TGCAGTGCAGCGCGACAGCTGAACACTGAAGCTTTCTTT.

The CDR3 protein is CASSYRDTLGGYTF. CDR3 coding DNA: TGTGCCAGCAGTTACAGGGATACCTTGGGTGGCTACACCTTC. The chain combines TRBV12-3 or TRBV12-4 with TRBJ1-2; possible D gene TRBD1, 6 bases. This CDR3 is built from 14 residues. Trimming took 4 bases from V and 7 from J, leaving 16 bases between them.

The chain carries TRBV29-1 and TRBJ2-7; D uncertain. V dropped 7 bases and J dropped 6 bases, with 13 bases sitting between them. The germline V gene encodes CDR1 SQVTM and CDR2 ANQGSEA. The CDR3 loop spans 11 amino acids. CDR3 coding DNA: TGCAGCGCCTCAGCTGGCTCCGAGCAGTACTTC. Translated: CSASAGSEQYF.

The chain carries TRBV19 and TRBJ1-5; D unresolved. The CDR3 is 18 amino acids. Trimming left V 3 bases short and J 1 base short, with 19 bases between. Per germline, CDR1 LNHDA and CDR2 SQIVND (reference sequence). The CDR3 nucleotides read TGTGCCAGTAGTATTGGGCCTTCTGTGTCGCGGAGCAATCAGCCCCAGCATTTT. This sequence encodes CASSIGPSVSRSNQPQHF. Filled out from reference TRBV19 and TRBJ1-5, the complete variable domain reads DGGITQSPKYLFRKEGQNVTLSCEQNLNHDAMYWYRQDPGQGLRLIYYSQIVNDFQKGDIAEGYSVSREKKESFPLTVTSAQKNPTAFYLCASSIGPSVSRSNQPQHFGDGTRLSIL.